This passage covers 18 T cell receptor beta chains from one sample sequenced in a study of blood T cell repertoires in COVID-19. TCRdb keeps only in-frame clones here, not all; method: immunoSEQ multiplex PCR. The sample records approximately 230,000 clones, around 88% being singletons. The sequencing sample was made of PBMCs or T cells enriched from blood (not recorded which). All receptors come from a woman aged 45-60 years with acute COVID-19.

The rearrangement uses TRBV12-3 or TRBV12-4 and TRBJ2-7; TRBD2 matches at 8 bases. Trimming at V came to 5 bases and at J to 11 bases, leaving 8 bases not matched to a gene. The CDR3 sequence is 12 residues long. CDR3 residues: CASSTTTSGKYF. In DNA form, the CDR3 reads TGTGCCAGCAGTACAACAACTAGCGGAAAGTACTTC.

CDR3 in DNA: TGTGCCAGCAGTATGGGCGCCAACGTCCTGACTTTC. Translated, it gives CASSMGANVLTF. The V call is TRBV2, the J call TRBJ2-6; D is undetermined. Trimming removed 5 bases from V and 7 bases from J, with 6 bases in between. The CDR3 has 12 amino acids. Germline values: CDR1 SNHLY, CDR2 FYNNEI. Full variable domain (outside the CDR3, taken from reference TRBV2 and TRBJ2-6): EPEVTQTPSHQVTQMGQEVILRCVPISNHLYFYWYRQILGQKVEFLVSFYNNEISEKSEIFDDQFSVERPDGSNFTLKIRSTKLEDSAMYFCASSMGANVLTFGAGSRLTVL.

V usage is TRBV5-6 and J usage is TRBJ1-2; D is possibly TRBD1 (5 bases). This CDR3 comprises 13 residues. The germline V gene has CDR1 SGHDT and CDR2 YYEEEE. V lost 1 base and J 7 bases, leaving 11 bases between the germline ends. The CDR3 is CASSLRQSLGYTF. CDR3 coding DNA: TGTGCCAGCAGCTTGCGACAGTCCCTTGGCTACACCTTC. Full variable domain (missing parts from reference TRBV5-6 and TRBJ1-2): DAGVTQSPTHLIKTRGQQVTLRCSPKSGHDTVSWYQQALGQGPQFIFQYYEEEERQRGNFPDRFSGHQFPNYSSELNVNALLLGDSALYLCASSLRQSLGYTFGSGTRLTVV.

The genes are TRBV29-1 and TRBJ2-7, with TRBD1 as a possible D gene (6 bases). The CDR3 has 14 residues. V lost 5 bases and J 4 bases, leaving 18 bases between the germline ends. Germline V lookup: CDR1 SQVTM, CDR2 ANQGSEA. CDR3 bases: TGCAGCGTTCGGCCCCCAGGGGTGGGGTACGAGCAGTACTTC. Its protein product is CSVRPPGVGYEQYF.

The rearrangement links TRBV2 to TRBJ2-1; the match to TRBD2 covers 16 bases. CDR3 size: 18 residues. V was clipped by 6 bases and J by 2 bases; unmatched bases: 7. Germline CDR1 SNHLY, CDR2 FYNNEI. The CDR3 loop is CASSEGLAGGGAYNEQFF. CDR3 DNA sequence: TGTGCCAGCAGCGAGGGACTAGCGGGAGGGGGCGCCTACAATGAGCAGTTCTTC.

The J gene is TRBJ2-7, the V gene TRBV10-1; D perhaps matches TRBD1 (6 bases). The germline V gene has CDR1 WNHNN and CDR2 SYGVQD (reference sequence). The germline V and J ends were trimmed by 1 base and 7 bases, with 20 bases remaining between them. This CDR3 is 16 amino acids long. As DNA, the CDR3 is TGCGCCAGCAGTGAGTACCCCGGGACAAATTCGGGAGAGCAGTACTTC. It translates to CASSEYPGTNSGEQYF.

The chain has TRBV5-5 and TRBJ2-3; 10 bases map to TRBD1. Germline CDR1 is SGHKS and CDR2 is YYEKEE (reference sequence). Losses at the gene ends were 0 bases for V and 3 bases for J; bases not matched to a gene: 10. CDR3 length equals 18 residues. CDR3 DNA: TGTGCCAGCAGCTTGGTCATCGGGACAGGGGACATGACAGATACGCAGTATTTT. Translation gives CASSLVIGTGDMTDTQYF.

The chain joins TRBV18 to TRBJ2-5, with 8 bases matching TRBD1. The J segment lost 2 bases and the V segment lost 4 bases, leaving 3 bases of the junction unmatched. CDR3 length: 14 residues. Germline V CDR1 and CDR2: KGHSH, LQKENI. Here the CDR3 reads CASSLGQVQETQYF. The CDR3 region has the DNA TGTGCCAGCTCACTGGGACAGGTTCAAGAGACCCAGTACTTC.

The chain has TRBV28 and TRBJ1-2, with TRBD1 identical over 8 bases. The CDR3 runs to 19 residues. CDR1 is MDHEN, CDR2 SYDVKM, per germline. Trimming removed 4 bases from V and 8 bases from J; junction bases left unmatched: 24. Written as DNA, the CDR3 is TGTGCCAGCAGTTCACCCGGTCGGAACAGGGGGTCTCTATCTAGGGGCTACACCTTC. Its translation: CASSSPGRNRGSLSRGYTF.

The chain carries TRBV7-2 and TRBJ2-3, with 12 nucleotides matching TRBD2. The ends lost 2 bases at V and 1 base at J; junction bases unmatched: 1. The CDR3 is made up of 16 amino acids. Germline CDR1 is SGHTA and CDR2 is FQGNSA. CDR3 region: CASSLSSGGGTDTQYF. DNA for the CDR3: TGTGCCAGCAGCTTATCTAGCGGGGGGGGCACAGATACGCAGTATTTT.

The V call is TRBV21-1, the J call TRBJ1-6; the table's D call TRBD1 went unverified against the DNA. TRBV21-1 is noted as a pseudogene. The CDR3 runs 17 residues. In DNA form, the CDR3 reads TGTGCCAGCAGCAATCGGACAGGGGCCTCCTATAATTCACCCCTCCACTTT. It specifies CASSNRTGASYNSPLHF.

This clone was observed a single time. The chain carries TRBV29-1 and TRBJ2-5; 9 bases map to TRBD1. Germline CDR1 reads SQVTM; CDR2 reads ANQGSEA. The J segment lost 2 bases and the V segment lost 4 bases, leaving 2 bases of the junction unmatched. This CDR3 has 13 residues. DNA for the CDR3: TGCAGCGTTGTGACAGGGGGTCAAGAGACCCAGTACTTC. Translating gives CSVVTGGQETQYF.

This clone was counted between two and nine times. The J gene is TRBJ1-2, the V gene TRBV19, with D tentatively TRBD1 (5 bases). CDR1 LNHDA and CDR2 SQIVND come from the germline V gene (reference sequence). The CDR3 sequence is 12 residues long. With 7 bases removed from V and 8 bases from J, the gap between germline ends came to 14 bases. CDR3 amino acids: CASMVRAGGYTF. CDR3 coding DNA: TGTGCCAGTATGGTCAGGGCCGGCGGCTACACCTTC.

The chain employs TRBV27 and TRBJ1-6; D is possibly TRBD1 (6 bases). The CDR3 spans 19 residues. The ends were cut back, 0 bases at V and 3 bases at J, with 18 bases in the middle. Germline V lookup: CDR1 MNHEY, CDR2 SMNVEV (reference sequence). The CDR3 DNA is TGTGCCAGCAGTTTATCGGGGGGAGGGGGAAGAAGCTATAATTCACCCCTCCACTTT. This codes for CASSLSGGGGRSYNSPLHF.

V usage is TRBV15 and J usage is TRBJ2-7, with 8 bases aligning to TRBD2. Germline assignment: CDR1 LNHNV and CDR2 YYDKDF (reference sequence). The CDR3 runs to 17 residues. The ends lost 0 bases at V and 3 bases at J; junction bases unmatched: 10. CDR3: CATSRDRSSGVLYEQYF. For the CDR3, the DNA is TGTGCCACCAGCAGAGATCGTAGTAGCGGGGTTCTCTACGAGCAGTACTTC.

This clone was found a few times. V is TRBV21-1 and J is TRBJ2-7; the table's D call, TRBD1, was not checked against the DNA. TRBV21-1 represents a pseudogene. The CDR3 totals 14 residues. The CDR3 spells CASSNWDRSYEQYF. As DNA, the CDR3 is TGTGCCAGCAGCAATTGGGACAGGTCATACGAGCAGTACTTC.

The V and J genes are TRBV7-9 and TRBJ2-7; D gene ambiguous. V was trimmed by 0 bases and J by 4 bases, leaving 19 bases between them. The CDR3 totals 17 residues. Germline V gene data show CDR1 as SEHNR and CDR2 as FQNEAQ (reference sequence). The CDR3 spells CASSLAPYGRSPYEQYF. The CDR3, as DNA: TGTGCCAGCAGCTTAGCGCCGTACGGCAGGTCCCCGTACGAGCAGTACTTC.

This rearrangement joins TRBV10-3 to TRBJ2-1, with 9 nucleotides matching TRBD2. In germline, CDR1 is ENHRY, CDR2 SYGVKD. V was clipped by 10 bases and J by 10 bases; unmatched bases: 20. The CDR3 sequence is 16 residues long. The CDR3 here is CATVQAAGGLTGEQFF. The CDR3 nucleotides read TGTGCCACAGTACAAGCAGCGGGAGGACTAACGGGGGAGCAGTTCTTC.